The entry that follows covers one T cell receptor beta chain sequence. These data are taken from a study of blood T cell repertoires in COVID-19. As originally analysed: Amplification from reference gene primers served as the basis for estimated nucleated cell counts. The data were produced by immunoSEQ multiplex PCR, yet TCRdb's version contains in-frame clones alone and is incomplete. The V and J calls and the clone size are those of that table, but D and trimming were determined from the DNA. The sample consists of 80,000 to 100,000 clones, around 90% of them appearing once. This CDR3 region has 17 residues. Trimming stripped 1 base from V and 0 bases from J, with 10 bases between. Germline assignment: CDR1 SNHLY and CDR2 FYNNEI.

The material sequenced was peripheral blood. This rearrangement joins TRBV2 to TRBJ2-6; D unresolved. This TCR derives from a human donor with active COVID-19. The donor label of this sample is uncertain. The CDR3 DNA reads as TGTGCCAGCAGTGAAGTTGGTCGGTCCTCTGGGGCCAACGTCCTGACTTTC. Translation: CASSEVGRSSGANVLTF.